This paragraph covers one T cell receptor (beta chain) sequence. This entry is derived from a study of blood T cells in healthy people across ages. Across the study: The capture of about one barcoded beta molecule per two T cells was achieved by template switching.

The use of a sample-barcoded 5' primer and a J-beta primer mix characterized a second PCR of roughly 6 to 11 cycles. Each CDR3 protein gets one entry after TCRdb re-called the 5' RACE reads with MiXCR. Among around 1,900,000 distinct CDR3 sequences listed, roughly 43% were seen once. The germline CDR1 and CDR2 sequences are SGHTA and FQGNSA. The CDR3 loop spans 16 amino acids. With 3 bases clipped from V and 9 bases from J, the junction kept 9 bases outside the gene matches. The clonotype was recovered from a human donor in good health. This sequence joins TRBV7-2 and TRBJ2-1, with 12 bases identical to TRBD2. Source material: blood. The CDR3 loop is CASSFGSLAGGSEQFF. CDR3 nucleotides: TGTGCCAGCAGCTTTGGTTCGCTAGCGGGGGGGAGTGAGCAGTTCTTC.